This TCR beta chain appears in the sequencing data of a study of T cell repertoires in cytomegalovirus infection. Study summary: CMV epitopes in the study were HLA-C-restricted (recently identified) and HLA-B-restricted (well studied). Public TCR beta signatures provided an indication of both CMV infection and a matching HLA type.

Trimming removed 8 bases at V and 1 base at J, with 14 bases between. This CDR3 is built from 14 residues. Germline V gives CDR1 SGHVS, CDR2 FNYEAQ. TCRdb itself ran the reads through MiXCR, one entry per CDR3 protein. Of some 940,000 distinct CDR3 sequences in the sample, around 29% were seen once. At least ten counts were recorded for this clonotype. Antigen specificity is unknown. Study-wide results and limits: People with CMV and the relevant HLA were identified by cumulative public TCR beta family frequency. HLA-C-restricted, CMV-specific TCR beta clonotypes were dominant ex vivo.

The J gene is TRBJ2-5, the V gene TRBV7-6; D gene ambiguous. This clonotype was obtained from a human donor in good health (CMV status not recorded). Some clones in this sample may be carry-over from other donors' samples. Sample: cultured CD8+ T cells from PBMCs, taken from culture after CMV antigen stimulation. CDR3 nucleotide sequence: TGTGCCAGCGGGAAGAGCGAGCCCCAAGAGACCCAGTACTTC. Its translation is CASGKSEPQETQYF.